This is a list of T cell receptor beta chains from one sample in a study of CD8 T cell repertoires and HIV-1 epitope variants. No antigens are known for them. Sequencing used immunoSEQ multiplex PCR; TCRdb keeps in-frame clones, though not all of them. The sample carries just over 7,000 clones, around 62% recorded once. The sequenced sample consisted of cultured CD8+ T cells derived from PBMCs. Every receptor here comes from a male donor with HIV. The conserved cysteine and the conserved F or W are not part of the CDR3 here. Each record gives: D gene, J gene, V gene, CDR3 protein. The D gene is left open where the match is weak.

-	TRBJ2-7	TRBV5-1	ASSLEVVSSYEQY
-	TRBJ2-1	TRBV6-5	ASRQGWLDEQF
-	TRBJ2-2	TRBV7-6	ASSFGGTGELF
-	TRBJ1-3	TRBV28	ASSGKTSGNTIY
TRBD2	TRBJ2-7	TRBV6-1	ASSEAIGGGSYEQY
-	TRBJ1-5	TRBV19	ASSIYIRGGNQPQH
-	TRBJ1-3	TRBV6-5	ASSYGQGHGNTIY
-	TRBJ1-1	TRBV4-3	ASSQVFGTEAF
TRBD1	TRBJ2-1	TRBV27	ASSSGDSYNEQF
-	TRBJ2-3	TRBV5-1	ASSLGPGVGEDTQY
-	TRBJ1-1	TRBV21-1	ASSRLADGYTEAF
-	TRBJ1-3	TRBV4-3	ASSQDTTDFSGNTIY
-	TRBJ2-6	TRBV6-5	ATGYGANVLT
TRBD1	TRBJ1-1	TRBV18	ATVLGVQGAGTEAF
-	TRBJ1-2	TRBV7-9	ASSPPGVGSDYGYT
-	TRBJ1-3	TRBV4-2	ASSQDTGMFSGNTIY
TRBD1	TRBJ1-1	TRBV29-1	SVGQGAFNTEAF
-	TRBJ1-3	TRBV5-4	ASSPWPSSGNTIY
-	TRBJ2-4	TRBV27	ASSSLPGGLAKNIQY
TRBD2	TRBJ2-3	TRBV5-5	ASSFASGSTDTQY
-	TRBJ1-1	TRBV5-1	ASSLGRGDTEAF
-	TRBJ2-7	TRBV29-1	SVEEAEGSPYEQY
-	TRBJ2-6	TRBV5-6	ASRLGISGANVLT
-	TRBJ1-1	TRBV10-1	ASSENRAIEAF
-	TRBJ2-1	TRBV6-5	ASSYSTSVSHNEQF
-	TRBJ2-7	TRBV6-5	ASSPPEKASYEQY